These T cell receptor beta chains were read from a single sample in a study of T cells after yellow fever vaccination. Each CDR3 protein is one row after TCRdb ran MiXCR on the 5' RACE reads. The repertoire has 150,000 to 200,000 distinct CDR3 sequences, over 7% of them found once; the top ten carry approximately 35%. The input for sequencing was CD8+ T cells sorted from PBMCs, taken 45 days after the yellow fever booster vaccination. These TCRs come from a man younger than 30 who received the YFV17D yellow fever vaccine. The CDR3 runs from the conserved cysteine through the conserved F or W. A D gene is named only where the DNA matches it firmly. Not all rows give a size; the values are once, few, many and, for expanded clones, a class.

d_gene: NA; abundance: NA; v_gene: TRBV6-5; j_gene: TRBJ1-1; CDR3nt: TGTGCCAGCAGTTGGGGGGCCCCGAACACTGAAGCTTTCTTT; CDR3aa: CASSWGAPNTEAFF
d_gene: TRBD1; abundance: NA; v_gene: TRBV12-3/TRBV12-4; j_gene: TRBJ2-2; CDR3nt: TGTGCCAGCAGTCCGAGGACAGGGCAAACCGGGGAGCTGTTTTTT; CDR3aa: CASSPRTGQTGELFF
d_gene: NA; abundance: few; v_gene: TRBV5-5; j_gene: TRBJ1-2; CDR3nt: TGTGCCAGCATAGGCATTCCCTATGGCTACACCTTC; CDR3aa: CASIGIPYGYTF
d_gene: NA; abundance: NA; v_gene: TRBV7-2; j_gene: TRBJ2-5; CDR3nt: TGTGCCAGCAGCACCACCCTGGCACGAGAGACCCAGTACTTC; CDR3aa: CASSTTLARETQYF
d_gene: NA; abundance: few; v_gene: TRBV5-1; j_gene: TRBJ2-7; CDR3nt: TGCGCCAGCTCTAATGGGGGCAGTTCCTACGAGCAGTACTTC; CDR3aa: CASSNGGSSYEQYF
d_gene: NA; abundance: NA; v_gene: TRBV20-1; j_gene: TRBJ1-1; CDR3nt: TGCAGTGCTGCCCCAGGGGAGGGAACTGAAGCTTTCTTT; CDR3aa: CSAAPGEGTEAFF
d_gene: NA; abundance: NA; v_gene: TRBV28; j_gene: TRBJ2-6; CDR3nt: TGTGCCACCACCCAGGACTCTGGGGCCAACGTCCTGACTTTC; CDR3aa: CATTQDSGANVLTF
d_gene: NA; abundance: NA; v_gene: TRBV19; j_gene: TRBJ1-1; CDR3nt: TGTGCCAGTAGTACCTCGAGGGCCCTGGGCACTGAAGCTTTCTTT; CDR3aa: CASSTSRALGTEAFF
d_gene: NA; abundance: NA; v_gene: TRBV19; j_gene: TRBJ2-2; CDR3nt: TGTGCCAGTAGACCGGCCGGGGTAGCGGACACCGGGGAGCTGTTTTTT; CDR3aa: CASRPAGVADTGELFF
d_gene: TRBD1; abundance: NA; v_gene: TRBV6-2/TRBV6-3; j_gene: TRBJ2-1; CDR3nt: TGTGCCAGCAGTTTCTCCAGGACAGGGGGCCGTAACAATGAGCAGTTCTTC; CDR3aa: CASSFSRTGGRNNEQFF
d_gene: NA; abundance: few; v_gene: TRBV9; j_gene: TRBJ2-5; CDR3nt: TGTGCCAGCAGCGTAGGGGACAACGACCAAGAGACCCAGTACTTC; CDR3aa: CASSVGDNDQETQYF
d_gene: TRBD2; abundance: few; v_gene: TRBV7-9; j_gene: TRBJ2-3; CDR3nt: TGTGCCAGCAGCCCCCGTGGTCGGGGGGGCCTAGGGGATACGCAGTATTTT; CDR3aa: CASSPRGRGGLGDTQYF
d_gene: NA; abundance: NA; v_gene: TRBV21-1; j_gene: TRBJ2-3; CDR3nt: TGTGCCAGCAGCGACCTGGGGGCGGGGGGCACAGATACGCAGTATTTT; CDR3aa: CASSDLGAGGTDTQYF
d_gene: NA; abundance: few; v_gene: TRBV4-1; j_gene: TRBJ1-1; CDR3nt: TGCGCCAGCAGCCAAGAAACGCATTCGAACACTGAAGCTTTCTTT; CDR3aa: CASSQETHSNTEAFF
d_gene: TRBD1; abundance: NA; v_gene: TRBV12-3/TRBV12-4; j_gene: TRBJ1-2; CDR3nt: TGTGCCAGCAGAGTCGGACAGGGACTTGGTGGCTACACCTTC; CDR3aa: CASRVGQGLGGYTF
d_gene: NA; abundance: few; v_gene: TRBV6-5; j_gene: TRBJ1-1; CDR3nt: TGTGCCACCTACCGGTCCGCGGACACTGAAGCTTTCTTT; CDR3aa: CATYRSADTEAFF
d_gene: NA; abundance: few; v_gene: TRBV6-5; j_gene: TRBJ2-6; CDR3nt: TGTGCCAGCAGTTACTTCACTGGGGCTGGGGCCAACGTCCTGACTTTC; CDR3aa: CASSYFTGAGANVLTF
d_gene: TRBD1; abundance: NA; v_gene: TRBV3-1; j_gene: TRBJ2-1; CDR3nt: TGTGCCAGCAGCCAAGACCGGGACAGGGTTTTCAATGAGCAGTTCTTC; CDR3aa: CASSQDRDRVFNEQFF
d_gene: NA; abundance: NA; v_gene: TRBV18; j_gene: TRBJ1-6; CDR3nt: TGTGCCAGCTCACCACTTTTTAGTTCACCCCTCCACTTT; CDR3aa: CASSPLFSSPLHF
d_gene: TRBD1; abundance: NA; v_gene: TRBV18; j_gene: TRBJ2-3; CDR3nt: TGTGCCAGCTCAGCAAAGGACAGGGGTGTTACAGATACGCAGTATTTT; CDR3aa: CASSAKDRGVTDTQYF
d_gene: TRBD1; abundance: NA; v_gene: TRBV7-9; j_gene: TRBJ2-5; CDR3nt: TGTGCCAGCAGCCCGGGACAGGGAAGAGAGACCCAGTACTTC; CDR3aa: CASSPGQGRETQYF
d_gene: NA; abundance: NA; v_gene: TRBV4-3; j_gene: TRBJ2-1; CDR3nt: TGCGCCAGCAGCCAAGTGGTGGGGGTGGCCTACAATGAGCAGTTCTTC; CDR3aa: CASSQVVGVAYNEQFF
d_gene: NA; abundance: NA; v_gene: TRBV18; j_gene: TRBJ1-3; CDR3nt: TGTGCCAGAATCTCTGAGGGGCGCGACACCATATATTTT; CDR3aa: CARISEGRDTIYF
d_gene: NA; abundance: NA; v_gene: TRBV9; j_gene: TRBJ2-7; CDR3nt: TGTGCCAGCAGCCCCACCGGGACCCAGTTGTACGAGCAGTACTTC; CDR3aa: CASSPTGTQLYEQYF
d_gene: NA; abundance: NA; v_gene: TRBV12-3/TRBV12-4; j_gene: TRBJ2-1; CDR3nt: TGTGCCAGCAGTCCGACGAGCGATGAGCAGTTCTTC; CDR3aa: CASSPTSDEQFF
d_gene: NA; abundance: NA; v_gene: TRBV7-8; j_gene: TRBJ2-3; CDR3nt: TGTGCCAGCAGCCAAGAGAGTTCTCTCGGCACAGATACGCAGTATTTT; CDR3aa: CASSQESSLGTDTQYF
d_gene: NA; abundance: many; v_gene: TRBV7-9; j_gene: TRBJ2-5; CDR3nt: TGTGCCAGCAGCTTAGGCAAGAGTGAGAAAGAGACCCAGTACTTC; CDR3aa: CASSLGKSEKETQYF
d_gene: NA; abundance: NA; v_gene: TRBV7-6; j_gene: TRBJ2-3; CDR3nt: TGTGCCAGCAGCTTAGGGGGGGGCACCGCAGATACGCAGTATTTT; CDR3aa: CASSLGGGTADTQYF
d_gene: TRBD1; abundance: NA; v_gene: TRBV10-2; j_gene: TRBJ1-1; CDR3nt: TGCGCCAGCAGTGGTACAGGGGTCACTGAAGCTTTCTTT; CDR3aa: CASSGTGVTEAFF
d_gene: TRBD1; abundance: NA; v_gene: TRBV19; j_gene: TRBJ1-1; CDR3nt: TGTGCCAGTACCCCATTACCAGGACAGGGAGACACTGAAGCTTTCTTT; CDR3aa: CASTPLPGQGDTEAFF
d_gene: NA; abundance: many; v_gene: TRBV4-3; j_gene: TRBJ2-6; CDR3nt: TGCGCCAGCAGCCCTGGGGGGGGCGGTGGGGCCAACGTCCTGACTTTC; CDR3aa: CASSPGGGGGANVLTF